Listed below are T cell receptor beta chains from one sample, sequenced in a study of blood T cell repertoires in COVID-19. Assay: immunoSEQ multiplex PCR; the TCRdb copy retains only in-frame clones and omits some. Among some 170,000 clones listed, roughly 84% were seen once. The sample comprised PBMCs or T cells enriched from blood (not recorded which). These receptors originate from a man in his fifties who had recovered from COVID-19. Each CDR3 is given with its conserved first and last residue. The D gene is left open where the match is weak. The size entry is marked missing in some rows and otherwise reads once, few, many or a size class.

D,J,size,V,DNA,CDR3
-,TRBJ1-1,-,TRBV5-1,TGCGCCAGCAGCTTGGATACGGTAAACACTGAAGCTTTCTTT,CASSLDTVNTEAFF
-,TRBJ1-3,-,TRBV7-8,TGTGCCAGCAGCTTAGCGGTAGGGGGCTCTGGAAACACCATATATTTT,CASSLAVGGSGNTIYF
-,TRBJ1-2,-,TRBV6-5,TGTGCCAGCACTAAAACAGGCTCCCTCTATGGCTACACCTTC,CASTKTGSLYGYTF
TRBD2,TRBJ2-5,-,TRBV30,TGTGCCTGGAGAGACCCGGGACTAGCGGGGGGGAAGACCCAGTACTTC,CAWRDPGLAGGKTQYF
-,TRBJ2-7,-,TRBV7-2,TGTGCCAGCAGCTCAGGTAGCTCCTACGAGCAGTACTTC,CASSSGSSYEQYF
-,TRBJ1-3,-,TRBV7-2,TGTGCCAGCAGCTTAGAACAGGGAAACACCATATATTTT,CASSLEQGNTIYF
TRBD2,TRBJ2-7,-,TRBV9,TGTGCCAGCAGTCGTAGGACTAGCGGGGGGGCCTACTACGAGCAGTACTTC,CASSRRTSGGAYYEQYF
TRBD1,TRBJ1-2,-,TRBV28,TGTGCCAGCAGTTCTCAGGGGGCCTATGGCTACACCTTC,CASSSQGAYGYTF
TRBD1,TRBJ1-2,-,TRBV30,TGTGCCTGGAGTGATTCGAGTACAGGGGTAGGCGGCTACACCTTC,CAWSDSSTGVGGYTF
-,TRBJ2-7,-,TRBV6-2/TRBV6-3,TGTGCCAGCAGTTACACACAGGGACCCTACGAGCAGTACTTC,CASSYTQGPYEQYF
TRBD2,TRBJ2-1,-,TRBV5-1,TGCGCCAGCAGCTTGTTTAGCGGGGGGGCTCATGAGCAGTTCTTC,CASSLFSGGAHEQFF
-,TRBJ1-6,once,TRBV6-1,TGTGCCAGCAGTGAGCTTACAGGGACACGTTCACCCCTCCACTTT,CASSELTGTRSPLHF
-,TRBJ1-2,-,TRBV28,TGTGCCAGCAGCGGGGCTAACTATGGCTACACCTTC,CASSGANYGYTF
TRBD1,TRBJ1-4,-,TRBV10-3,TGTGCCATCAGTAGGGGACAGGGTCTTGAAAAACTGTTTTTT,CAISRGQGLEKLFF
-,TRBJ2-7,-,TRBV10-1,TGCGCCAGCAGTGACGTCGGGGATAAAAAGCAGCAGTACTTC,CASSDVGDKKQQYF
-,TRBJ2-1,-,TRBV5-1,TGCGCCAGCAGCTTAGGGGGATCGGGGTACAATGAGCAGTTCTTC,CASSLGGSGYNEQFF
TRBD1,TRBJ1-2,-,TRBV7-9,TGTGCCAGCAGCCCAATAGGGACAGATAATTATGGCTACACCTTC,CASSPIGTDNYGYTF
-,TRBJ2-3,-,TRBV12-3/TRBV12-4,TGTGCCACCAATGACAAGCACTCAGATACGCAGTATTTT,CATNDKHSDTQYF
TRBD2,TRBJ2-2,-,TRBV29-1,TGCAGCGTTCTAGCGGGGGGGAACACCGGGGAGCTGTTTTTT,CSVLAGGNTGELFF
TRBD1,TRBJ2-7,once,TRBV27,TGTGCCAGCAGTTTTAGGGCCAGACAGGGGGGGATTCCCTACGAGCAGTACTTC,CASSFRARQGGIPYEQYF
-,TRBJ2-1,-,TRBV11-3,TGTGCCAGCAGCTTAGCAGGGTCCTTCTACAATGAGCAGTTCTTC,CASSLAGSFYNEQFF
-,TRBJ1-5,-,TRBV5-6,TGTGCCAGCAGCTTGAGGGGACAGCCCCAGCATTTT,CASSLRGQPQHF
TRBD1,TRBJ1-5,-,TRBV6-1,TGTGCCAGCAGTGAATCGACAGGGGGCCGTGTACAGCATTTT,CASSESTGGRVQHF
TRBD1,TRBJ1-5,-,TRBV28,TGTGCCAGGGGGACAGGGGGCCAGCCCCAGCATTTT,CARGTGGQPQHF
TRBD1,TRBJ1-4,-,TRBV6-5,TGTGCCAGCAGATACAGGGGAAATGAAAAACTGTTTTTT,CASRYRGNEKLFF
TRBD2,TRBJ2-5,many,TRBV5-5,TGTGCCAGCAGCTTGGAGTTAGCGGGGGGGCGGGAGACCCAGTACTTC,CASSLELAGGRETQYF
-,TRBJ2-2,-,TRBV7-3,TGTGCCAGCAGCTTAGCGGGGCAGAACACCGGGGAGCTGTTTTTT,CASSLAGQNTGELFF
TRBD1,TRBJ1-3,-,TRBV5-1,TGCGCCAGCAGGGCAACAGGGGTAGGGAACACCATATATTTT,CASRATGVGNTIYF
TRBD1,TRBJ1-5,-,TRBV19,TGTGCCAGTAGCCCGGGGACAGCATATAGCAATCAGCCCCAGCATTTT,CASSPGTAYSNQPQHF
TRBD1,TRBJ2-7,-,TRBV6-5,TGTGCCAGCATTGTGGGACAGACCTACGAGCAGTACTTC,CASIVGQTYEQYF
-,TRBJ1-6,-,TRBV5-1,TGCGCCAGCAGACTGACAGGACCGTCTAATTCACCCCTCCACTTT,CASRLTGPSNSPLHF
-,TRBJ2-3,-,TRBV29-1,TGCAGCGGCAACCTCCGCCGGGGGTCCACAGATACGCAGTATTTT,CSGNLRRGSTDTQYF
TRBD1,TRBJ2-3,-,TRBV28,TGTGCCCACAGGGGTCCGATATCTAGCACAGATACGCAGTATTTT,CAHRGPISSTDTQYF
TRBD1,TRBJ1-1,few,TRBV28,TGTGCCAGCAGTTTAGGGACCTCGGGACAGGGGGGTGCTTTCTTT,CASSLGTSGQGGAFF
TRBD1,TRBJ2-1,-,TRBV11-3,TGTGCCAGCAGCTCTGGGACAGGCTATGAGCAGTTCTTC,CASSSGTGYEQFF
-,TRBJ2-7,-,TRBV6-5,TGTGCCAGCAGCAGGGGCCGAACCCTTACCTACGAGCAGTACTTC,CASSRGRTLTYEQYF
-,TRBJ1-2,-,TRBV30,TGTGCCTGGAACCCCTCCTGGAGCTATGGCTACACCTTC,CAWNPSWSYGYTF
TRBD1,TRBJ1-2,-,TRBV27,TGTGCCAGCAGTGCCGACAGGGTCGGAGGGAACTATGGCTACACCTTC,CASSADRVGGNYGYTF
TRBD2,TRBJ2-5,-,TRBV7-2,TGTGCCAGCAGCACCCCTAGCGGGGGACCTTCCCAGTACTTC,CASSTPSGGPSQYF
TRBD1,TRBJ2-7,-,TRBV19,TGTGCCAGTAGTGGGACCCCCGGGACAGGGAACTACGAGCAGTACTTC,CASSGTPGTGNYEQYF
-,TRBJ1-1,-,TRBV5-5,TGTGCCAGCAGCTTCTTAAACACTGAAGCTTTCTTT,CASSFLNTEAFF
-,TRBJ1-1,-,TRBV29-1,TGCAGCGTTACGGACAGTTATCGCGACACTGAAGCTTTCTTT,CSVTDSYRDTEAFF
TRBD2,TRBJ2-5,-,TRBV30,TGTGCCTGGAGAGCGGGGGGCCCTCAAGAGACCCAGTACTTC,CAWRAGGPQETQYF
-,TRBJ1-5,-,TRBV28,TGTGCCAGCCAGGGAAATCAGCCCCAGCATTTT,CASQGNQPQHF
-,TRBJ2-5,-,TRBV30,TGTGCCTGGAGTGTAGTGGGGCACGGGACCCAGTACTTC,CAWSVVGHGTQYF
TRBD1,TRBJ2-3,-,TRBV14,TGTGCCAGCAGCCAAGAGGTGGGGACAGTTAGCACAGATACGCAGTATTTT,CASSQEVGTVSTDTQYF
-,TRBJ2-7,-,TRBV6-5,TGTGCCAGCACCTCCCTCTACGAGCAGTACTTC,CASTSLYEQYF
TRBD1,TRBJ1-2,-,TRBV2,TGTGCCAGCAGTCCGGGACAGCGGACTAACTATGGCTACACCTTC,CASSPGQRTNYGYTF
TRBD1,TRBJ1-4,-,TRBV2,TGTGCCAGCATGGAGACAGGGTTTGAAAAACTGTTTTTT,CASMETGFEKLFF
-,TRBJ1-5,-,TRBV7-2,TGTGCCAGCAGCTTAGTCGACTCTTTCGGGCAGCCCCAGCATTTT,CASSLVDSFGQPQHF
TRBD1,TRBJ1-1,-,TRBV3-1/TRBV3-2,TGTGCCAGCAAGGACGGGACAGGGCACACTGAAGCTTTCTTT,CASKDGTGHTEAFF
-,TRBJ2-7,-,TRBV3-1/TRBV3-2,TGTGCCAGCAGCCAAGTCGGCCGGCGGGAGCAGTACTTC,CASSQVGRREQYF
-,TRBJ2-5,-,TRBV11-2,TGTGCCAGCAGCATCAGGGCGTGGGGAGAGACCCAGTACTTC,CASSIRAWGETQYF
-,TRBJ1-2,-,TRBV28,TGTGCCAGCAGTTCGACAGTGTACTATGGCTACACCTTC,CASSSTVYYGYTF
TRBD1,TRBJ1-5,-,TRBV4-2,TGTGCCAGCAGCTCCGGGACAGGGGAAGGCAATCAGCCCCAGCATTTT,CASSSGTGEGNQPQHF
-,TRBJ2-2,-,TRBV6-5,TGTGCCAGCCGCCAGTCAGGGCTCTTCACCGGGGAGCTGTTTTTT,CASRQSGLFTGELFF
-,TRBJ2-1,once,TRBV5-1,TGCGCCAGCAGCGGGGCAATAGGTAACAATGAGCAGTTCTTC,CASSGAIGNNEQFF
TRBD1,TRBJ1-6,few,TRBV7-3,TGTGCCAGCAGCCGACGACAGGGAAACTATAATTCACCCCTCCACTTT,CASSRRQGNYNSPLHF